These T cell receptor beta chains were read from a single sample in a study of T-cell memory formation after mild COVID-19. TCRdb redid the calling of the 5' RACE reads with MiXCR, one entry per CDR3 protein. The data hold some 250,000 distinct CDR3 sequences, with around a tenth observed a single time. The sequenced sample was PBMCs or a T cell subset sorted from them (not recorded which). These receptors all come from a man between 18 and 29 years old who had mild COVID-19 (a few samples of this study predate the infection). Cell type and time point are not known. The CDR3 runs from the conserved cysteine through the conserved F or W. The D gene is left open where the match is weak. Not every row has a clone size; where given, it reads once, few, many or a size class.

TRBV20-1	TRBJ2-7	.	TRBD2	CSAGGVSGVYEQYF	TGCAGTGCTGGAGGGGTGAGCGGGGTATACGAGCAGTACTTC
TRBV4-2	TRBJ2-2	.	.	CASNTRPGDPGELFF	TGTGCCAGCAACACGAGGCCGGGGGACCCCGGGGAGCTGTTTTTT
TRBV12-3/TRBV12-4	TRBJ2-2	.	.	CASSSRATGELFF	TGTGCCAGCAGTTCCAGAGCCACCGGGGAGCTGTTTTTT
TRBV29-1	TRBJ2-7	few	.	CSVPGIDEQYF	TGCAGCGTCCCGGGTATCGACGAGCAGTACTTC
TRBV7-9	TRBJ2-6	few	TRBD1	CTGGGGANVLTF	TGTACAGGGGGCGGTGGGGCCAACGTCCTGACTTTC
TRBV20-1	TRBJ2-7	few	TRBD2	CSAKKASGRYEQYF	TGCAGTGCTAAAAAGGCTAGCGGACGCTACGAGCAGTACTTC
TRBV20-1	TRBJ2-5	few	TRBD2	CSALPGGGETQYF	TGCAGTGCTTTGCCCGGGGGGGGAGAGACCCAGTACTTC
TRBV3-1	TRBJ1-6	few	TRBD1	CASRRDSYNSPLHF	TGTGCCAGCAGACGGGACAGCTATAATTCACCCCTCCACTTT
TRBV28	TRBJ2-7	.	.	CASSPRRRASEPYEQYF	TGTGCCAGCAGTCCCCGACGCCGGGCATCGGAGCCCTACGAGCAGTACTTC
TRBV7-2	TRBJ2-3	many	TRBD1	CASSLGQGADTQYF	TGTGCCAGCAGCTTAGGACAGGGGGCAGATACGCAGTATTTT
TRBV5-1	TRBJ1-2	few	TRBD1	CASSLAGGRSGYTF	TGCGCCAGCAGCTTGGCAGGGGGAAGGTCTGGCTACACCTTC
TRBV6-2/TRBV6-3	TRBJ2-3	.	.	CASSWTRTDTQYF	TGTGCCAGCAGTTGGACGCGCACAGATACGCAGTATTTT
TRBV9	TRBJ2-3	few	.	CASSDEGRTDTQYF	TGTGCCAGCAGCGACGAGGGACGCACAGATACGCAGTATTTT
TRBV9	TRBJ1-1	few	.	CASSVDEGRAFF	TGTGCCAGCAGCGTAGACGAGGGAAGAGCTTTCTTT
TRBV12-3/TRBV12-4	TRBJ2-5	.	.	CASSLPTRSETQYF	TGTGCCAGCAGTTTACCAACTAGGTCAGAGACCCAGTACTTC
TRBV11-2	TRBJ2-7	.	TRBD1	CASSYRQGVGEQYF	TGTGCCAGCAGCTACCGTCAGGGGGTGGGCGAGCAGTACTTC
TRBV20-1	TRBJ2-2	.	.	CSASGAHTGELFF	TGCAGTGCTTCCGGGGCCCACACCGGGGAGCTGTTTTTT
TRBV7-9	TRBJ1-1	few	.	CASSSPAGLKENTEAFF	TGTGCCAGCAGCTCCCCGGCAGGTCTGAAAGAGAACACTGAAGCTTTCTTT
TRBV7-2	TRBJ2-2	few	.	CASSSRKGRAGELFF	TGTGCCAGCAGCTCCAGGAAAGGGAGAGCTGGGGAGCTGTTTTTT
TRBV4-3	TRBJ1-1	few	.	CASSPEPQGRDTEAFF	TGCGCCAGCAGCCCCGAGCCTCAGGGAAGGGACACTGAAGCTTTCTTT
TRBV12-5	TRBJ2-1	.	.	CASGLESSYNEQFF	TGTGCTAGTGGTCTAGAGAGCTCCTACAATGAGCAGTTCTTC
TRBV30	TRBJ1-2	.	.	CAWSVLGSNYGYTF	TGTGCCTGGAGTGTACTAGGCTCTAACTATGGCTACACCTTC
TRBV3-1	TRBJ2-3	few	.	CASSQDWGTQYF	TGTGCCAGCAGCCAAGATTGGGGTACGCAGTATTTT
TRBV7-2	TRBJ2-5	few	.	CASSSANKETQYF	TGTGCCAGCAGCTCGGCTAACAAAGAGACCCAGTACTTC
TRBV7-8	TRBJ1-3	many	.	CASSLVDRSRNTIYF	TGTGCCAGCAGCTTAGTGGACCGGTCGAGGAACACCATATATTTT
TRBV2	TRBJ2-5	.	.	CASSKGSETQYF	TGTGCCAGCAGTAAAGGATCGGAGACCCAGTACTTC
TRBV7-2	TRBJ2-7	.	TRBD1	CASRDRVSSEQYF	TGTGCCAGCAGGGACAGGGTATCGAGCGAGCAGTACTTC
TRBV10-3	TRBJ2-1	.	TRBD1	CAINGEGASYNEQFF	TGTGCCATCAACGGCGAGGGGGCCTCCTACAATGAGCAGTTCTTC
TRBV7-2	TRBJ2-7	.	.	CASSLAPSLHEQYF	TGTGCCAGCAGCTTAGCCCCCAGCCTCCACGAGCAGTACTTC
TRBV7-2	TRBJ1-4	.	TRBD1	CASRKGAVGTNEKLFF	TGTGCCAGCAGAAAGGGGGCGGTAGGGACTAATGAAAAACTGTTTTTT
TRBV20-1	TRBJ2-1	few	.	CSASSGGNEQFF	TGCAGTGCTAGTAGCGGTGGGAATGAGCAGTTCTTC
TRBV6-5	TRBJ1-2	.	.	CASRPDQGRGGYTF	TGTGCCAGCAGACCGGATCAGGGGAGGGGTGGCTACACCTTC
TRBV7-9	TRBJ1-1	few	.	CASSSRGYEAFF	TGTGCCAGCAGCTCGCGGGGCTATGAAGCTTTCTTT
TRBV10-3	TRBJ2-5	few	.	CATTRGQQETQYF	TGTGCCACCACGCGCGGACAGCAAGAGACCCAGTACTTC
TRBV7-9	TRBJ2-7	few	.	CASSFTGTGTYEQYF	TGTGCCAGCAGCTTTACCGGGACTGGGACCTACGAGCAGTACTTC
TRBV7-2	TRBJ2-1	few	TRBD1	CASSPHQTGSFLDEQFF	TGTGCCAGCAGCCCCCATCAGACAGGGAGTTTTCTAGATGAGCAGTTCTTC
TRBV7-9	TRBJ1-5	.	.	CASSPRGGRNNQPQHF	TGTGCCAGCAGCCCCAGAGGGGGACGCAACAATCAGCCCCAGCATTTT
TRBV13	TRBJ2-2	few	.	CASSPDVRPGELFF	TGTGCCAGCAGCCCGGACGTGAGACCCGGGGAGCTGTTTTTT
TRBV18	TRBJ2-5	many	.	CASSSGFQETQYF	TGTGCCAGCTCTTCCGGGTTCCAAGAGACCCAGTACTTC
TRBV25-1	TRBJ2-1	few	.	CASSEPTTNPHNEQFF	TGTGCCAGCAGTGAACCGACCACGAATCCACACAATGAGCAGTTCTTC
TRBV29-1	TRBJ1-2	.	.	CSVEPRLADYGYTF	TGCAGCGTTGAGCCCAGGCTAGCTGACTATGGCTACACCTTC
TRBV5-1	TRBJ2-5	many	TRBD1	CASSLVGTASQETQYF	TGCGCCAGCAGCTTGGTAGGGACAGCCAGTCAAGAGACCCAGTACTTC
TRBV19	TRBJ1-1	few	.	CASAETSNTEAFF	TGTGCCAGTGCTGAGACGTCGAACACTGAAGCTTTCTTT
TRBV7-9	TRBJ2-5	.	.	CASSLWQYQETQYF	TGTGCCAGCAGCTTATGGCAGTACCAAGAGACCCAGTACTTC
TRBV6-4	TRBJ2-2	.	.	CASSDSRAGVGELFF	TGTGCCAGCAGTGACTCGAGGGCAGGGGTCGGGGAGCTGTTTTTT
TRBV12-3/TRBV12-4	TRBJ2-2	few	.	CASSLLTSVYTGELFF	TGTGCCAGCAGTTTACTTACTAGTGTATACACCGGGGAGCTGTTTTTT
TRBV14	TRBJ1-1	.	.	CASSQDMAGMNTEAFF	TGTGCCAGCAGCCAAGATATGGCGGGGATGAACACTGAAGCTTTCTTT
TRBV20-1	TRBJ1-2	.	.	CSASSQPSGYTF	TGCAGTGCTAGTAGCCAGCCGAGTGGCTACACCTTC
TRBV7-2	TRBJ2-5	.	TRBD2	CASSLVTSGGLETQYF	TGTGCCAGCAGCTTAGTGACTAGCGGGGGGTTAGAGACCCAGTACTTC